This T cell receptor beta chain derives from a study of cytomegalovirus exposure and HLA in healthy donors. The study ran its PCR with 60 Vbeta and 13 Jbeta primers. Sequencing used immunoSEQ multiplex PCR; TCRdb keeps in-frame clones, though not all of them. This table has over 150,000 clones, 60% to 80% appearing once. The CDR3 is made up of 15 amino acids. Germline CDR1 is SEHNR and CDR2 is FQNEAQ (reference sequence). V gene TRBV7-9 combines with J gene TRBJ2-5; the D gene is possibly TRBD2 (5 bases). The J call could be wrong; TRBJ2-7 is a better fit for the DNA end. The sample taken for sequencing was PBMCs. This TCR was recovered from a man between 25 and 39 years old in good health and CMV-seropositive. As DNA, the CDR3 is TGTGCCAGCAGCTCCGCGGGCTTCGGGGACTACGAGCAGTACTTC. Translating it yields CASSSAGFGDYEQYF.